This T cell receptor (beta chain) was identified in a study of STAT5B mutations in CD4+ large granular lymphocyte leukemia. Findings and limits, study-wide: Patient CD4-sorted repertoires looked more clonal than healthy CD4+ repertoires, even without putative leukemic clones. No patients shared main leukemic clonotypes, though around 25% appeared at low frequency elsewhere. Compared with healthy controls (2/35), patient top clones favored TRBV06 (8/27).

Per germline, CDR1 SGHVS and CDR2 FNYEAQ. V lost 6 bases, J lost 2 bases, and 10 bases lay in between. CDR3 length: 13 amino acids. About this clone itself: Its antigen is still unknown.

This was a survey-level run. Assay: immunoSEQ multiplex PCR; the TCRdb copy retains only in-frame clones and omits some. The sample lists tens of thousands of clones; 60% to 80% were seen once. The sequence was collected from a human donor in good health. The chain combines TRBV7-6 with TRBJ1-2; a weak D match, TRBD1 (6 bases). Sequenced material: CD4+ T cells from blood buffy coats. In nucleotides, the CDR3 is TGTGCCAGCAGTCCCACAGGGAACTATGGCTACACCTTC. It specifies CASSPTGNYGYTF.